This T cell receptor beta chain appears in the sequencing data of a study of identical twins. Regarding the study as a whole: Among out-of-frame alpha sequences shared by twins, low generation probability occurred in excess. In beta out-of-frame sequences, the excess sharing between twins was weaker.

This clonotype was seen more than once but under ten times. Its antigen is still unknown. Unique molecular identifiers were present on the cDNA, which also gained a universal primer site by template switching. One entry per CDR3 protein, called by TCRdb with MiXCR from the 5' RACE reads. The table has 750,000 to 950,000 distinct CDR3 sequences, about 12% seen once. The CDR3 has 15 amino acids. Germline V gene sequence: CDR1 SGHDN, CDR2 FVKESK. Trimming cost V 2 bases and J 7 bases, with 12 bases left between them. All donors were healthy, and all were Caucasian. These data also formed part of another study, on yellow fever vaccine responses in identical twins.

The sequence came from a woman under 30 in good health. The sequencing sample was made of PBMCs. The chain carries TRBV14 and TRBJ1-6, with a tentative D call TRBD1 (5 bases). This CDR3 is CASSQTGQRNSPLHF. CDR3 coding DNA: TGTGCCAGCAGCCAAACCGGACAAAGAAATTCACCCCTCCACTTT.